One and the same sample provided the 13 T cell receptor beta chains below, sequenced in a study of cytomegalovirus exposure and HLA in healthy donors. The PCR was carried out with 60 Vbeta primers and 13 Jbeta primers. Using immunoSEQ multiplex PCR, the repertoire was profiled, and TCRdb retains in-frame clones only, with some absent. The sample includes about 94,000 clones, over 60% of them seen just once. Sample: PBMCs. Source of these receptors: a man younger than 45 in good health and CMV-seronegative.

Only a few counts were recorded for this clone. The genes are TRBV9 and TRBJ1-2, with a possible D match to TRBD1 (5 bases). V shed 0 bases and J shed 6 bases, with 12 bases lying between them. CDR1 is SGDLS and CDR2 is YYNGEE in the germline V gene. This CDR3 spans 14 amino acids. CDR3 protein: CASSVGWGGDGYTF. The DNA of the CDR3 is TGTGCCAGCAGCGTAGGGTGGGGGGGTGATGGCTACACCTTC.

V usage is TRBV19 and J usage is TRBJ2-3, with 7 bases lining up with TRBD2. Per the germline V gene, CDR1 is LNHDA and CDR2 is SQIVND (reference sequence). The CDR3 has 14 amino acids. The junction had 7 bases not matched to a gene; V was cut back by 4 bases and J by 6 bases. Written as DNA, the CDR3 is TGTGCCAGTAGTAACGACGGGAGGCGGGATACGCAGTATTTT. This encodes CASSNDGRRDTQYF.

This clone turned up a few times. The V gene is TRBV19, the J gene TRBJ2-5, with 10 bases matching TRBD1. The J call is in doubt because the DNA end fits TRBJ2-7 better. Germline CDR1 and CDR2: LNHDA and SQIVND (reference sequence). This CDR3 is built from 16 residues. The CDR3 DNA follows: TGTGCCAGTAGTATACGGACAGGGGGAGTCTCCTACGAGCAGTACTTC. Amino acid sequence: CASSIRTGGVSYEQYF.

The chain recombines TRBV9 with TRBJ2-5; maybe TRBD2 (6 bases). Germline values: CDR1 SGDLS, CDR2 YYNGEE. The length of the CDR3 is 16 residues. The V and J ends lost 0 bases and 2 bases respectively, with 14 bases between them. CDR3 protein: CASSVVPLGGQETQYF. The CDR3 region has the DNA TGTGCCAGCAGCGTAGTTCCGTTGGGGGGTCAAGAGACCCAGTACTTC.

This clone has just a few counts. The rearrangement uses TRBV11-3 and TRBJ2-1; D is perhaps TRBD2 (7 bases). The germline V and J ends were trimmed by 3 bases and 7 bases, with 16 bases remaining between them. The CDR3 has 15 amino acids. CDR1 is SGHNT and CDR2 is YENEEA in the germline V gene. CDR3 protein: CASSFGGGAGNEQFF. CDR3 bases: TGTGCCAGCAGCTTCGGAGGGGGGGCCGGTAATGAGCAGTTCTTC.

This chain connects TRBV7-6 to TRBJ2-7, with D unresolved. The CDR3 length is 14 residues. Germline CDR1 SGHVS, CDR2 FNYEAQ. V gave up 1 base and J gave up 4 bases, with 11 bases separating them. This CDR3 reads CASSLDSGPYEQYF. CDR3 sequence (DNA): TGTGCCAGCAGCTTAGATAGTGGTCCATACGAGCAGTACTTC.

The chain links TRBV19 to TRBJ2-1; no clear D gene. Germline V gives CDR1 LNHDA, CDR2 SQIVND (reference sequence). V was trimmed by 6 bases and J by 5 bases, leaving 14 bases between them. This CDR3 is 14 amino acids long. For the CDR3, the DNA is TGTGCCAGTAGGTTTCATTCCCGGGACAATGAGCAGTTCTTC. This codes for CASRFHSRDNEQFF.

The CDR3 DNA reads TGTGCCAGCAGCGCCCTAGCGGGGGGAGGCGGGGAGCTGTTTTTT. Its protein product is CASSALAGGGGELFF. The chain has TRBV9 and TRBJ2-2; 11 nucleotides agree with TRBD2. V trimming: 3 bases; J trimming: 7 bases; junction bases outside the gene matches: 5. Per the germline V gene, CDR1 is SGDLS and CDR2 is YYNGEE. This CDR3 has 15 residues.

There are a few counts of this clone. The chain carries TRBV6-6 and TRBJ1-6, with a weak D call TRBD1 (6 bases). Trimming stripped 6 bases from V and 5 bases from J, with 11 bases between. CDR3 length equals 14 residues. Germline lookup yields CDR1 MNHNY and CDR2 SVGAGI (reference sequence). The CDR3 DNA is TGTGCCAGCAGACAGGGAGTGAATAATTCACCCCTCCACTTT. This sequence encodes CASRQGVNNSPLHF.

The chain combines TRBV5-1 with TRBJ2-5; weak D call: TRBD1 (7 bases). Per germline, CDR1 SGHRS and CDR2 YFSETQ. The CDR3 has 17 residues. V lost 4 bases and J lost 5, with 24 bases in between. Here the CDR3 DNA reads TGCGCCAGCAGCGCTACCGGGTCAGGGGGGACCGTCGAGACCCAGTACTTC. It codes for CASSATGSGGTVETQYF.

The chain couples TRBV11-3 to TRBJ2-5, with a weak D call TRBD2 (5 bases). CDR1 SGHNT and CDR2 YENEEA come from the germline V gene. There are 15 residues in the CDR3. V shed 4 bases and J shed 5 bases, with 17 bases lying between them. CDR3 DNA sequence: TGTGCCAGCAGCTCCGGACTCGCCCCCAGGGAGACCCAGTACTTC. Translation: CASSSGLAPRETQYF.

V usage is TRBV5-1 and J usage is TRBJ2-5, with D tentatively TRBD1 (6 bases). The CDR3 covers 14 residues. Germline V lookup: CDR1 SGHRS, CDR2 YFSETQ. V lost 0 bases to trimming and J lost 5 bases, with 11 bases between them. The CDR3 is CASSLDTGFETQYF. DNA of the CDR3: TGCGCCAGCAGCTTGGACACAGGGTTCGAGACCCAGTACTTC.

This clone was detected a few times. V and J are TRBV9 and TRBJ2-7; 7 nucleotides align to TRBD2. The CDR3 loop spans 16 amino acids. CDR1 is SGDLS and CDR2 is YYNGEE in the germline V gene. J gave up 5 bases and V 0 bases, and 11 bases lay outside the gene matches. The CDR3 DNA sequence: TGTGCCAGCAGCGTAGGAGCGGGGACGACCACTCACGAGCAGTACTTC. Its protein is CASSVGAGTTTHEQYF.